A selection of T cell receptor beta chains follows, all from one sample in a study of blood T cell repertoires in COVID-19. Here immunoSEQ multiplex PCR was the method, and the copy in TCRdb shows in-frame clones only, minus some. Of roughly 230,000 clones listed, about 80% are singletons. The sequenced sample consisted of PBMCs or T cells enriched from blood (not recorded which). Every receptor here comes from a middle-aged man who had recovered from COVID-19. CDR3s include the opening cysteine and the closing phenylalanine or tryptophan. A D gene is named only where the DNA matches it firmly. The size of a clone is reported for some rows only, either as once, few or many, or as a class for expanded clones.

D	size	J	length	V	DNA	CDR3
TRBD2	NA	TRBJ2-1	15	TRBV2	TGTGCCAGCAGTGAACTAGCGGGAAGCGGGAATGAGCAGTTCTTC	CASSELAGSGNEQFF
TRBD2	few	TRBJ2-1	14	TRBV10-3	TGTGCCATCGCCTATAGCGGGAGCAGCAATGAGCAGTTCTTC	CAIAYSGSSNEQFF
NA	NA	TRBJ2-7	15	TRBV11-3	TGTGCCAGCAGCTTAGAGGCGGGATTTACCTACGAGCAGTACTTC	CASSLEAGFTYEQYF
TRBD1	once	TRBJ1-1	18	TRBV18	TGTGCCAGCTCACCACCTTCCGGGACAGTAAGGCGTGGCACTGAAGCTTTCTTT	CASSPPSGTVRRGTEAFF
NA	once	TRBJ1-1	16	TRBV6-6	TGTGCCAGCAGTCGAGAAGGGGGACGCCCGAACACTGAAGCTTTCTTT	CASSREGGRPNTEAFF
NA	NA	TRBJ1-1	13	TRBV5-1	TGCGCCAGCCGGACAGTTGAGAACACTGAAGCTTTCTTT	CASRTVENTEAFF
TRBD1	few	TRBJ1-2	13	TRBV10-3	TGTGCCATCATGGGGACAGAACGAGCTGGCTACACCTTC	CAIMGTERAGYTF
NA	NA	TRBJ2-1	17	TRBV19	TGTGCCAGTACCCTAACGGAAGGGGGCCATCGGGGGAATGAGCAGTTCTTC	CASTLTEGGHRGNEQFF
NA	NA	TRBJ1-6	15	TRBV2	TGTGCCAGCAGGGCCCGGGGGGGTAGAGGTGCACCCCTCCACTTT	CASRARGGRGAPLHF
TRBD2	NA	TRBJ2-7	16	TRBV6-2/TRBV6-3	TGTGCCAGCAGTTCCTCGGGGGGACTAGCGGGGGCCGAGCAGTACTTC	CASSSSGGLAGAEQYF
NA	NA	TRBJ2-7	17	TRBV6-6	TGTGCCAGCAGTCCCACCGCAGCGGGTATGAGCTCCTACGAGCAGTACTTC	CASSPTAAGMSSYEQYF
NA	few	TRBJ2-4	14	TRBV28	TGTGCCAGCAGTAACCCTCTTGCAGAAAACATTCAGTACTTC	CASSNPLAENIQYF
TRBD2	NA	TRBJ2-5	14	TRBV4-1	TGCGCCAGCAGCCATGGCGGGGGGGATCATCCCCAGTACTTC	CASSHGGGDHPQYF
NA	NA	TRBJ2-7	15	TRBV18	TGTGCCAGCTCACCTAAAACCGCGGACATCTACGAGCAGTACTTC	CASSPKTADIYEQYF
NA	NA	TRBJ2-7	12	TRBV25-1	TGTGCCAGCAGTGAGGACTTCTACGAGCAGTACTTC	CASSEDFYEQYF
NA	few	TRBJ1-5	12	TRBV5-4	TGTGCCAGCAGCTTGTATGATCAGCCCCAGCATTTT	CASSLYDQPQHF
TRBD1	NA	TRBJ1-1	14	TRBV7-8	TGTGCCAGCAGCCCGACGGGACAGGGAGGAGGGAATCTCTTT	CASSPTGQGGGNLF
NA	NA	TRBJ2-1	13	TRBV3-1/TRBV3-2	TGTGCCAGCAGCCGAAACAGGGCCAATGAGCAGTTCTTC	CASSRNRANEQFF
NA	NA	TRBJ2-1	15	TRBV6-5	TGTGCCAGCAGTCCCAGACTCAGCTCCTACAATGAGCAGTTCTTC	CASSPRLSSYNEQFF
NA	few	TRBJ1-6	13	TRBV19	TGTGCCAGTACGGACATTCGTAATTCACCCCTCCACTTT	CASTDIRNSPLHF
NA	NA	TRBJ2-7	16	TRBV27	TGTGCCAGCAGACCCTTCTTAGCGGTACTGTCCTACGAGCAGTACTTC	CASRPFLAVLSYEQYF
TRBD1	NA	TRBJ1-1	14	TRBV27	TGTGCCAGCAGTCCCCAGGGGGCGAACACTGAAGCTTTCTTT	CASSPQGANTEAFF
TRBD1	NA	TRBJ1-2	14	TRBV5-1	TGCGCCAGCAGCTTGGAAAGACAGGGTGATGGCTACACCTTC	CASSLERQGDGYTF
TRBD2	NA	TRBJ2-1	17	TRBV5-3	TGTGCCAGAAGCTTCCCCTACTTGGCGGGAGATTACAATGAGCAGTTCTTC	CARSFPYLAGDYNEQFF
TRBD2	NA	TRBJ2-1	15	TRBV28	TGTGCCAGCAGCCAGGGACTAGCGGGAGACAATGAGCAGTTCTTC	CASSQGLAGDNEQFF
TRBD1	NA	TRBJ2-3	14	TRBV5-4	TGTGCCAGCAGCGTTGGACAGGGACCAGATACGCAGTATTTT	CASSVGQGPDTQYF
NA	NA	TRBJ2-3	14	TRBV7-2	TGTGCCAGCAGCTTGGACTATAGCACAGATACGCAGTATTTT	CASSLDYSTDTQYF
NA	NA	TRBJ2-7	17	TRBV7-8	TGTGCCAGCAGCTTAGGGGTCTCGGGGGGCTTATCCTACGAGCAGTACTTC	CASSLGVSGGLSYEQYF
TRBD1	NA	TRBJ2-1	19	TRBV9	TGTGCCAGCAGCGTAGGAAGGGCCCGACCGGACAGGGACTACAATGAGCAGTTCTTC	CASSVGRARPDRDYNEQFF
NA	NA	TRBJ1-1	15	TRBV9	TGTGCCAGCAGCGTAATGGTAGGAGGGGACACTGAAGCTTTCTTT	CASSVMVGGDTEAFF
TRBD1	NA	TRBJ1-2	16	TRBV11-2	TGTGCCAGCAGCTCCGGGACAGTACTAGCTAACTATGGCTACACCTTC	CASSSGTVLANYGYTF
NA	NA	TRBJ1-5	17	TRBV6-2/TRBV6-3	TGTGCCAGCAGTTACGGGATGTGGGGCGGCCGCAATCAGCCCCAGCATTTT	CASSYGMWGGRNQPQHF
TRBD2	NA	TRBJ2-5	15	TRBV5-4	TGTGCCAGCAGCCCCGGGACTAGCGGGGCGGAGACCCAGTACTTC	CASSPGTSGAETQYF
TRBD1	NA	TRBJ2-5	16	TRBV18	TGTGCCAGCTCACCCCTTCGGGACAGGACGGGGGAGACCCAGTACTTC	CASSPLRDRTGETQYF
TRBD2	NA	TRBJ2-1	15	TRBV5-6	TGTGCCAGCAGCTTGCCGCTAGCGGTGTACAATGAGCAGTTCTTC	CASSLPLAVYNEQFF
NA	NA	TRBJ2-3	14	TRBV5-1	TGCGCCAGCAGGGTAGGGGCGCCCCCAGATACGCAGTATTTT	CASRVGAPPDTQYF
NA	NA	TRBJ2-7	16	TRBV15	TGTGCCACCAGCAGAGCGATTGGGGCGTCCTTCTACGAGCAGTACTTC	CATSRAIGASFYEQYF
TRBD2	NA	TRBJ2-7	13	TRBV10-2	TGCGCCAGCGGTGTAGCGGGGGGTGATGGGCAGTACTTC	CASGVAGGDGQYF
NA	once	TRBJ2-3	15	TRBV5-4	TGTGCCAGCAGCTCGTTGGGGAGTGACGCAGATACGCAGTATTTT	CASSSLGSDADTQYF
TRBD2	once	TRBJ2-7	15	TRBV11-3	TGTGCCAGCAGCCTGACGACTAGCGGAGGGTTCGAGCAGTACTTC	CASSLTTSGGFEQYF
NA	NA	TRBJ1-1	11	TRBV21-1	TGTGCCAGCAGCAAAGGGACAGGAGCTTTCTTT	CASSKGTGAFF
NA	NA	TRBJ2-7	13	TRBV18	TGTGCCACTAAAGGAGACTCCTTTGACGAGCAGTACTTC	CATKGDSFDEQYF
NA	NA	TRBJ2-7	13	TRBV12-3/TRBV12-4	TGTGCCAGCAGTTTTCTCGGGTCCTACGAGCAGTACTTC	CASSFLGSYEQYF